These 16 T cell receptor beta chains originate from one sample sequenced in a study of blood T cell repertoires in COVID-19. Using immunoSEQ multiplex PCR, the repertoire was profiled, and TCRdb retains in-frame clones only, with some absent. The sample lists 430,000 or so clones, more than 75% seen once, with over 1.5% in the top ten. Sequencing was done on a sample of PBMCs or T cells enriched from blood (not recorded which). The source is a woman in her thirties or forties who had recovered from COVID-19.

The chain recombines TRBV18 with TRBJ1-2; perhaps TRBD1 as D (5 bases). Per the germline V gene, CDR1 is KGHSH and CDR2 is LQKENI. The V gene lost 2 bases and the J gene lost 4 bases, with 11 bases spanning the gap. The CDR3 contains 14 residues. The CDR3 spells CASSPGAPSYGYTF. The CDR3 nucleotides read TGTGCCAGCTCACCAGGGGCCCCCTCCTATGGCTACACCTTC. Based on the CDR3 plus reference TRBV18 and TRBJ1-2, the full variable domain is NAGVMQNPRHLVRRRGQEARLRCSPMKGHSHVYWYRQLPEEGLKFMVYLQKENIIDESGMPKERFSAEFPKEGPSILRIQQVVRGDSAAYFCASSPGAPSYGYTFGSGTRLTVV.

The chain joins TRBV18 to TRBJ2-2; 10 bases map to TRBD2. This CDR3 region has 18 residues. V trimming: 6 bases; J trimming: 1 base; junction bases outside the gene matches: 11. Germline loops: CDR1 KGHSH, CDR2 LQKENI. The CDR3 reads CASSRTSGLRWNTGELFF. CDR3 bases: TGTGCCAGCTCCCGGACTAGCGGTCTACGCTGGAACACCGGGGAGCTGTTTTTT.

CDR3 sequence (DNA): TGTGCCAGCAGCCTTACAGGGAGCTCTGGAAACACCATATATTTT. This translates into CASSLTGSSGNTIYF. This rearrangement joins TRBV11-2 to TRBJ1-3; a possible D gene is TRBD1 (6 bases). Germline assignment: CDR1 SGHAT and CDR2 FQNNGV. The CDR3 runs to 15 residues. Trimming pared 5 bases from V and 0 bases from J, leaving 11 bases between.

The V and J genes are TRBV20-1 and TRBJ2-5; D is undetermined. CDR1 DFQATT and CDR2 SNEGSKA come from the germline V gene (reference sequence). The length of the CDR3 is 11 residues. The V gene lost 3 bases and the J gene lost 3 bases, with 5 bases spanning the gap. The CDR3 region has the DNA TGCAGTGCTAGTGTTAAAGAGACCCAGTACTTC. It codes for CSASVKETQYF.

This sequence joins TRBV5-1 and TRBJ2-7; 12 nucleotides line up with TRBD2. With 4 bases clipped from V and 3 bases from J, the junction kept 5 bases outside the gene matches. This CDR3 region has 15 residues. The germline V gene has CDR1 SGHRS and CDR2 YFSETQ. CDR3 nucleotide sequence: TGCGCCAGCAGCACCGGACTAGCGGGAAACTACGAGCAGTACTTC. Encoded protein: CASSTGLAGNYEQYF. The complete variable domain, with remaining parts taken from reference TRBV5-1 and TRBJ2-7, reads KAGVTQTPRYLIKTRGQQVTLSCSPISGHRSVSWYQQTPGQGLQFLFEYFSETQRNKGNFPGRFSGRQFSNSRSEMNVSTLELGDSALYLCASSTGLAGNYEQYFGPGTRLTVT.

J is TRBJ2-1 and V is TRBV10-2; 7 bases fit TRBD2. CDR1 is WSHSY, CDR2 SAAADI, per germline. This CDR3 has 14 amino acids. V dropped 6 bases and J dropped 0; count of bases not matched to a gene: 2. This chain's CDR3 is CASRLAYSYNEQFF. Here the CDR3 DNA reads TGCGCCAGCAGACTAGCGTACTCCTACAATGAGCAGTTCTTC.

The chain joins TRBV7-9 to TRBJ1-5; 7 bases are shared with TRBD1. After removal of 4 bases from V and 4 bases from J, the junction contained 4 bases not matched to a gene. Germline CDR1 is SEHNR and CDR2 is FQNEAQ (reference sequence). The CDR3 loop spans 14 amino acids. DNA for the CDR3: TGTGCCAGCAGCTCGGGACAGATAAATCAGCCCCAGCATTTT. Translated: CASSSGQINQPQHF.

The rearrangement uses TRBV7-9 and TRBJ2-7; TRBD1 is a possible D gene (6 bases). The germline V and J ends were trimmed by 5 bases and 2 bases, with 22 bases remaining between them. This CDR3 is 17 amino acids long. Germline loops: CDR1 SEHNR, CDR2 FQNEAQ (reference sequence). CDR3 nucleotide sequence: TGTGCCAGCAGCCCCCACCCACAGGGTCGTCCTACCTACGAGCAGTACTTC. This encodes CASSPHPQGRPTYEQYF.

The chain uses TRBV19 and TRBJ2-7; 9 nucleotides agree with TRBD1. This CDR3 comprises 15 residues. V gave up 3 bases and J gave up 4 bases; unmatched junction bases: 7. Looked up from germline, CDR1 is LNHDA and CDR2 is SQIVND (reference sequence). Here the CDR3 DNA reads TGTGCCAGTAGTATTCCGGGACAGGGACAGTACGAGCAGTACTTC. Translation: CASSIPGQGQYEQYF.

This rearrangement joins TRBV6-2 or TRBV6-3 to TRBJ2-7, with 9 bases lining up with TRBD2. This CDR3 is built from 19 residues. Germline CDR1 is MNHEY and CDR2 is SVGEGT. V gave up 2 bases and J gave up 1 base; unmatched junction bases: 15. The CDR3, as DNA: TGTGCCAGCAGTTACCCGTTGGCTAGCGGGACCTATTCTTCCTACGAGCAGTACTTC. It translates to CASSYPLASGTYSSYEQYF.

The rearrangement uses TRBV12-5 and TRBJ1-4; 7 nucleotides match TRBD1. Trimming cost V 5 bases and J 8 bases; bases outside gene matches: 5. The germline V gene encodes CDR1 LGHNT and CDR2 FRNRAP. This CDR3 is built from 13 residues. CDR3 in DNA: TGTGCTAGTGGTGACAGGGTTGAGGAAAAACTGTTTTTT. Translation: CASGDRVEEKLFF.

The V call is TRBV29-1, the J call TRBJ1-1; D might be TRBD1 (6 bases). The germline gives CDR1 SQVTM, CDR2 ANQGSEA. This CDR3 has 15 amino acids. Trimming stripped 4 bases from V and 1 base from J, with 16 bases between. The CDR3 spells CSVAPKLRGNTEAFF. Written as DNA, the CDR3 is TGCAGCGTTGCCCCAAAGCTCAGGGGGAACACTGAAGCTTTCTTT.

The rearrangement joins TRBV29-1 to TRBJ2-7; D is perhaps TRBD2 (6 bases). Per germline, CDR1 SQVTM and CDR2 ANQGSEA. V was clipped by 1 base and J by 2 bases, with 12 bases between them. This CDR3 region has 14 residues. The CDR3 protein is CSVEVGGLTYEQYF. The CDR3 DNA follows: TGCAGCGTTGAAGTGGGGGGTCTTACCTACGAGCAGTACTTC.

The CDR3 DNA sequence: TGTGCCAGCAGCCCCTTGGGGGGGTCCCCCTACGAGCAGTACTTC. It encodes CASSPLGGSPYEQYF. V usage is TRBV5-6 and J usage is TRBJ2-7, with 7 bases matching TRBD2. Germline assignment: CDR1 SGHDT and CDR2 YYEEEE. Losses at the gene ends were 4 bases for V and 2 bases for J; bases not matched to a gene: 9. The CDR3 length is 15 residues. The complete variable domain, with remaining parts taken from reference TRBV5-6 and TRBJ2-7, reads DAGVTQSPTHLIKTRGQQVTLRCSPKSGHDTVSWYQQALGQGPQFIFQYYEEEERQRGNFPDRFSGHQFPNYSSELNVNALLLGDSALYLCASSPLGGSPYEQYFGPGTRLTVT.

V and J are TRBV15 and TRBJ2-3; TRBD2 is a possible D gene (5 bases). The V gene lost 2 bases and the J gene lost 5 bases, with 14 bases spanning the gap. This CDR3 comprises 15 residues. Germline lookup yields CDR1 LNHNV and CDR2 YYDKDF (reference sequence). As DNA, the CDR3 is TGTGCCACCAGCAGATTTTCTAGGGCGGGAGATACGCAGTATTTT. Residues: CATSRFSRAGDTQYF.

J is TRBJ2-7 and V is TRBV3-1 (or the pseudogene TRBV3-2); 12 bases agree with TRBD2. The V gene's germline CDR1 is LGHDT and CDR2 YNNKEL (reference sequence). Losses at the gene ends were 2 bases for V and 2 bases for J; bases not matched to a gene: 1. The CDR3 loop spans 15 amino acids. The CDR3 region is CASSQLAGGPYEQYF. In nucleotides, the CDR3 is TGTGCCAGCAGCCAACTAGCGGGAGGGCCCTACGAGCAGTACTTC.